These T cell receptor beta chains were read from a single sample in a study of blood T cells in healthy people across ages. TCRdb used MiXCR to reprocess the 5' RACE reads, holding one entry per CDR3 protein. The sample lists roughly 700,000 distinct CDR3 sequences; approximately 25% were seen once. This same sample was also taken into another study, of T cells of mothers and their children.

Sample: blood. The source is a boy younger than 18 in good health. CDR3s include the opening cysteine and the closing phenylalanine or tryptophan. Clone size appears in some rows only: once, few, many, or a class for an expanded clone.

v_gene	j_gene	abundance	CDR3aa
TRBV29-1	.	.	CSVEDHENTTPGEQFF
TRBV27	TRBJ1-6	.	CASRPGGSDSPLHF
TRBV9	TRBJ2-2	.	CASSGRATGELFF
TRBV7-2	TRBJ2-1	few	CTSLAGDEQFF
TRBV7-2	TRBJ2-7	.	CASSRDRGHEQYF
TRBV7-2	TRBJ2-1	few	CASSFKGGDDNEQFF
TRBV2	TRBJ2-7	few	CASSDSPGSYEQYF
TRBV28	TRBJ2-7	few	CASSSHGTGNYEQYF
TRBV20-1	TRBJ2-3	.	CSARDLWTSGKVQSTDTQYF
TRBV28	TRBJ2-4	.	CASSSHLGMKIDIQYF
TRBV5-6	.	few	CASSLGARSWGDNEQFF
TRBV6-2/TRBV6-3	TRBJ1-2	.	CASSPYLLAIGYGYTF
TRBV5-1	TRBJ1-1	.	CASSLVGGYGNTEAFF
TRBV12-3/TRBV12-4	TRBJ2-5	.	CASSLNPDQETQYF
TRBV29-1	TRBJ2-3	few	CSVSTDRGTDTQYF
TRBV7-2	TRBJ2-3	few	CASSLDSWTGRADTQYF
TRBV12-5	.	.	CASGLDYRGQEQFF
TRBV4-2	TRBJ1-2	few	CASSQETLTGQRDGYTF
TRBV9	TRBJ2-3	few	CASSVEGTSGGGDTQYF
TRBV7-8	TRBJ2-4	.	CASSLGLDRGNIQYF
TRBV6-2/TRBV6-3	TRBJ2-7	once	CASSYGRQTHEQYF
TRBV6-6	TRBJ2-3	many	CASTAKGLPFTDTQYF
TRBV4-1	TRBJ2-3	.	CASSQEQGTSGVIDTQYF
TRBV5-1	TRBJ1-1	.	CASSFSRDDTEAFF
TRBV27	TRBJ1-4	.	CASSLDVRGEKLFF
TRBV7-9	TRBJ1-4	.	CASSFRGEEEKLFF
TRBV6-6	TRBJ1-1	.	CASSYDSWNTEAFF
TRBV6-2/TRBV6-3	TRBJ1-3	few	CASSYSRQGASGNTIYF
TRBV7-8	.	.	CASSLGGAYYEQYF
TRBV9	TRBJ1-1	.	CASSVSQGWTGEAFF
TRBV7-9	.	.	CASRGTEQFF
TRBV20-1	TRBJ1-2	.	CSAPSVGPNYGYTF
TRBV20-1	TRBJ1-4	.	CSAREAGGLDEKLFF
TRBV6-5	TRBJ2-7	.	CASSTGPAYEQYF
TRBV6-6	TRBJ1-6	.	CASSPPGQENSPLHF
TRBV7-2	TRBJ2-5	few	CASSPWTSEETQYF
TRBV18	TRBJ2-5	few	CASSPPPLVEETQYF
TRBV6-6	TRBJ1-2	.	CASSARQGDYGYTF
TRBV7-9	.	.	CASSLNFQGGEQYF
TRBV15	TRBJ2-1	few	CATSSLVAGVDNEQFF
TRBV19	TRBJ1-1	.	CASSIASRAENTEAFF
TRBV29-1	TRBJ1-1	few	CSVDKGGSEAFF
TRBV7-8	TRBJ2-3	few	CASSLLPSGGPTDTQYF
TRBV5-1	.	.	CASSMGQGGHEQYF
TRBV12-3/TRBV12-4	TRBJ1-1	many	CASREGTGNTEAFF
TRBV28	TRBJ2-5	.	CASSFRDRVPQETQYF
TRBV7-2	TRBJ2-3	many	CASSFPRTDTQYF
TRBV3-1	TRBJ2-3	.	CASSQKGPLPGGSWDTQYF
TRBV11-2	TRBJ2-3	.	CASSSASGASTDTQYF
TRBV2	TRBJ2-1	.	CANPEGAAGSEQFF
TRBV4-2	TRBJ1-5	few	CASSQDSTTVGQPQHF
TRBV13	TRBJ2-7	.	CASSLEARGYEQYF
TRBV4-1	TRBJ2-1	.	CASSQETGYNEQFF
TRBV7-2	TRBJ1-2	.	CASSSWTGTVEGYTF